Below, 13 T cell receptor beta chains from the same sample are listed, as sequenced in a study of blood T cell repertoires in COVID-19. Profiled with immunoSEQ multiplex PCR; TCRdb holds only in-frame clones, not every one. The table has 200,000 to 300,000 clones, about 86% seen once. Input material: peripheral blood. The origin of the receptors is a woman under 40 who had recovered from COVID-19.

V is TRBV19 and J is TRBJ2-7, with 7 positions matching TRBD2. In germline, CDR1 is LNHDA, CDR2 SQIVND (reference sequence). J lost 3 bases, V lost 5 bases, and 4 bases had no gene match. This CDR3 has 13 amino acids. In DNA, the CDR3 is TGTGCCAGTAGTCGGGGGGTCCACTACGAGCAGTACTTC. This translates into CASSRGVHYEQYF.

The chain couples TRBV4-2 to TRBJ1-2; 8 nucleotides align to TRBD1. Germline CDR1 LGHNA, CDR2 YNFKEQ. V lost 3 bases, J lost 8 bases, and 8 bases stayed unmatched. This CDR3 comprises 14 residues. CDR3 sequence: CASSQSGQGYGYTF. The CDR3 DNA follows: TGTGCCAGCAGCCAGTCCGGACAGGGTTACGGCTACACCTTC.

This clone occurred a few times. The chain uses TRBV5-1 and TRBJ1-2, with a possible D match to TRBD1 (5 bases). V dropped 3 bases and J dropped 7 bases, with 13 bases sitting between them. CDR3 length equals 13 residues. Germline values: CDR1 SGHRS, CDR2 YFSETQ. The CDR3, as DNA: TGCGCCAGCAGCTCCTCAGGGTGGAGTGGCTACACCTTC. Its translation is CASSSSGWSGYTF.

The V gene is TRBV9, the J gene TRBJ2-5; D possibly corresponds to TRBD2 (6 bases). The CDR3 is made up of 15 amino acids. Germline lookup yields CDR1 SGDLS and CDR2 YYNGEE. Trimming took 4 bases from V and 4 from J, leaving 17 bases between them. For the CDR3, the DNA is TGTGCCAGCAGCACATCTCCCGGGGGAGCAGAGACCCAGTACTTC. Amino acids: CASSTSPGGAETQYF.

The chain uses TRBV5-1 and TRBJ2-3; 11 nucleotides match TRBD2. CDR1 is SGHRS, CDR2 YFSETQ, per germline. Trimming at V came to 6 bases and at J to 4 bases, leaving 7 bases not matched to a gene. The CDR3 contains 15 residues. CDR3 sequence: CASKEGLAGADTQYF. The DNA of the CDR3 is TGCGCCAGCAAGGAAGGACTAGCGGGCGCAGATACGCAGTATTTT.

This clone is judged medium-sized. The J gene is TRBJ2-5, the V gene TRBV9; TRBD2 aligns across 8 bases. CDR1 and CDR2 (germline): SGDLS, YYNGEE. CDR3 length: 15 amino acids. The V and J ends lost 4 bases and 2 bases, in that order; junction bases with no gene match: 7. CDR3 sequence (DNA): TGTGCCAGCAGCTCAGAAGCGGGGGTACAAGAGACCCAGTACTTC. Residues: CASSSEAGVQETQYF.

V usage is TRBV5-4 and J usage is TRBJ1-1; 11 bases agree with TRBD1. This CDR3 is built from 18 residues. The V segment lost 0 bases and the J segment 3 bases; nucleotides outside the gene matches: 10. CDR1 is SGHNT and CDR2 is YYREEE in the germline V gene (reference sequence). The CDR3 coding sequence is TGTGCCAGCAGCTTGGTTGCCGGACAGGGGGCTTGGGACACTGAAGCTTTCTTT. Protein sequence: CASSLVAGQGAWDTEAFF.

This clone was seen a single time. The chain is built from TRBV5-1 and TRBJ1-2, with D perhaps matching TRBD1 (5 bases). The germline CDR1 and CDR2 sequences are SGHRS and YFSETQ. Deletions cut 0 bases from V and 6 bases from J, with 12 bases between. The CDR3 has 14 amino acids. The CDR3 spells CASSLGGVGDGYTF. DNA for the CDR3: TGCGCCAGCAGCTTGGGGGGTGTAGGGGATGGCTACACCTTC.

The gene calls are TRBV2 and TRBJ2-7; perhaps TRBD1 as D (6 bases). V lost 8 bases to trimming and J lost 0 bases, with 11 bases between them. CDR1 is SNHLY, CDR2 FYNNEI, per germline. This CDR3 region has 13 residues. CDR3 protein: CASYRTDSYEQYF. The CDR3, as DNA: TGTGCCAGCTATAGGACAGACTCCTACGAGCAGTACTTC.

The chain employs TRBV3-1 (or the pseudogene TRBV3-2) and TRBJ2-2, with 12 positions matching TRBD2. The CDR3 sequence is 17 residues long. Germline values: CDR1 LGHDT, CDR2 YNNKEL (reference sequence). The V segment lost 5 bases and the J segment 0 bases; nucleotides outside the gene matches: 4. DNA for the CDR3: TGTGCCAGCAGCTACCCTAGCGGGGGGGCGAACACCGGGGAGCTGTTTTTT. As protein: CASSYPSGGANTGELFF.

The rearrangement links TRBV3-1 (or the pseudogene TRBV3-2) to TRBJ2-7, with a possible D match to TRBD1 (5 bases). CDR3 size: 15 residues. V was cut by 0 bases and J by 7 bases, with 16 bases left in between. Germline V lookup: CDR1 LGHDT, CDR2 YNNKEL (reference sequence). The CDR3: CASSQELLTAREQYF. The CDR3 DNA is TGTGCCAGCAGCCAAGAATTATTGACAGCAAGGGAGCAGTACTTC.

The chain has TRBV2 and TRBJ2-7; TRBD1 aligns across 8 bases. The CDR3 spans 14 residues. Trimming cost V 3 bases and J 5 bases; bases outside gene matches: 6. Per germline, CDR1 SNHLY and CDR2 FYNNEI. The CDR3 loop is CASSEGGRGHEQYF. The CDR3 DNA is TGTGCCAGCAGTGAGGGGGGCAGGGGGCACGAGCAGTACTTC.

The count of this clone is one. The V call is TRBV27, the J call TRBJ1-5; D remains unclear. This CDR3 comprises 15 residues. Deletions cut 2 bases from V and 5 bases from J, with 13 bases between. Germline V gene lookup returns CDR1 MNHEY and CDR2 SMNVEV (reference sequence). The CDR3 protein is CASSLGGSRDQPQHF. The CDR3 nucleotides read TGTGCCAGCAGTTTAGGCGGGAGCAGAGATCAGCCCCAGCATTTT.